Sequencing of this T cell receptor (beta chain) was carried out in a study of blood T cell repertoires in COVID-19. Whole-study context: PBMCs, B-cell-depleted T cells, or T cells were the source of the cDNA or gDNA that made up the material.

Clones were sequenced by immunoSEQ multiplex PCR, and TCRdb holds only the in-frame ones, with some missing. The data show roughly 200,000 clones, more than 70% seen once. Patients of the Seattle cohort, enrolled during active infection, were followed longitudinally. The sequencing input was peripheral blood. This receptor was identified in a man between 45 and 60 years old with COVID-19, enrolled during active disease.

CDR3 sequence reads: CASSLHSLPGELFF. The CDR3 nucleotides read TGTGCCAGCAGCTTACACTCACTACCCGGGGAGCTGTTTTTT. The chain has TRBV5-4 and TRBJ2-2; D remains ambiguous. V was pared by 2 bases and J by 6 bases, with 11 bases between. The CDR3 contains 14 residues. Looked up from germline, CDR1 is SGHNT and CDR2 is YYREEE (reference sequence).